One sample yielded the 26 T cell receptor beta chains listed below, sequenced in a study of T cell responses to AZD1222 COVID-19 vaccine. Generated by immunoSEQ multiplex PCR, the TCRdb table keeps only in-frame clones and is missing some. Of 95,000 to 150,000 clones in the sample, around 93% were seen once. The material sequenced was peripheral blood, taken 28 days after the second AZD1222 dose. The receptor source for this set is an adult who received the AZD1222 COVID-19 vaccine.

The chain couples TRBV11-3 to TRBJ1-1; no clear D gene. Germline values: CDR1 SGHNT, CDR2 YENEEA. V was trimmed by 1 base and J by 4 bases, leaving 10 bases between them. The CDR3 loop spans 14 amino acids. The CDR3 here is CASSLGGSVTEAFF. The CDR3 coding sequence is TGTGCCAGCAGCTTAGGAGGTTCCGTCACTGAAGCTTTCTTT.

The CDR3 DNA reads TGTGCCAGTGACGGGACAGGGCTGGGGTATGGCTACACCTTC. It translates to CASDGTGLGYGYTF. The chain combines TRBV19 with TRBJ1-2; TRBD1 matches at 9 bases. The CDR3 sequence is 14 residues long. V dropped 8 bases and J dropped 5; count of bases not matched to a gene: 9. Per the germline V gene, CDR1 is LNHDA and CDR2 is SQIVND (reference sequence).

This chain links TRBV28 with TRBJ2-7; 9 bases fit TRBD1. J gave up 4 bases and V 3 bases, and 1 base lay outside the gene matches. The length of the CDR3 is 13 residues. CDR1 and CDR2 from the germline V gene are MDHEN and SYDVKM. CDR3 residues: CASSFGQGYEQYF. The CDR3 region has the DNA TGTGCCAGCAGTTTCGGACAGGGGTACGAGCAGTACTTC.

The chain joins TRBV5-1 to TRBJ1-1; D gene ambiguous. Germline CDR1 and CDR2: SGHRS and YFSETQ. Trimming pared 4 bases from V and 1 base from J, leaving 11 bases between. CDR3 size: 14 residues. The CDR3 protein is CASSIDGRNTEAFF. The CDR3 nucleotides read TGCGCCAGCAGCATCGACGGGAGGAACACTGAAGCTTTCTTT.

This clone was counted between two and nine times. This chain connects TRBV3-1 (or the pseudogene TRBV3-2) to TRBJ2-5; D is ambiguous. The CDR3 has 14 residues. The germline CDR1 and CDR2 sequences are LGHDT and YNNKEL (reference sequence). Trimming shortened V by 0 bases and J by 3 bases, and 8 bases separated the two germline ends. DNA of the CDR3: TGTGCCAGCAGCCAAGATTTAAGGGAAGAGACCCAGTACTTC. Its translation: CASSQDLREETQYF.

The J gene is TRBJ2-1, the V gene TRBV10-3, with D perhaps TRBD1 or TRBD2 (6 bases each). V was pared by 10 bases and J by 2 bases, with 27 bases between. This CDR3 is built from 18 residues. Germline CDR1 and CDR2: ENHRY and SYGVKD. The CDR3 loop reads CATANPGAGVTPYNEQFF. DNA of the CDR3: TGTGCCACCGCAAACCCGGGGGCAGGGGTCACTCCCTACAATGAGCAGTTCTTC.

The CDR3 here is CASSSWTGGNIQYF. The CDR3 nucleotides are TGTGCCAGCAGCTCCTGGACAGGGGGGAACATTCAGTACTTC. The chain links TRBV11-3 to TRBJ2-4, with 10 bases aligning to TRBD1. Per germline, CDR1 SGHNT and CDR2 YENEEA. V shed 4 bases and J 7 bases; nucleotides not matched to a gene: 4. The CDR3 extends over 14 amino acids. Full variable domain (remainder filled in from reference TRBV11-3 and TRBJ2-4): EAGVVQSPRYKIIEKKQPVAFWCNPISGHNTLYWYLQNLGQGPELLIRYENEEAVDDSQLPKDRFSAERLKGVDSTLKIQPAELGDSAVYLCASSSWTGGNIQYFGAGTRLSVL.

The chain is built from TRBV11-2 and TRBJ1-1, with D maybe TRBD1 (5 bases). This CDR3 comprises 15 residues. Trimming removed 5 bases from V and 1 base from J, with 14 bases in between. Looked up from germline, CDR1 is SGHAT and CDR2 is FQNNGV. CDR3 coding DNA: TGTGCCAGCAGCCAGGCGATCAGGGCGAACACTGAAGCTTTCTTT. Protein sequence: CASSQAIRANTEAFF.

The rearrangement links TRBV7-2 to TRBJ2-3, with D possibly being TRBD2 (5 bases). CDR3 size: 13 residues. V dropped 4 bases and J dropped 3 bases, with 8 bases sitting between them. The germline CDR1 and CDR2 sequences are SGHTA and FQGNSA. The CDR3 sequence is CASSSQRTDTQYF. Here the CDR3 DNA reads TGTGCCAGCAGCTCCCAGCGGACAGATACGCAGTATTTT.

The J gene is TRBJ1-2, the V gene TRBV6-6; D is unclear. Germline CDR1 reads MNHNY; CDR2 reads SVGAGI (reference sequence). Trimming pared 6 bases from V and 1 base from J, leaving 9 bases between. The CDR3 contains 13 residues. CDR3 sequence: CASRLADNYGYTF. The CDR3 nucleotides are TGTGCCAGCAGGCTCGCAGATAACTATGGCTACACCTTC.

The chain's CDR3 is CASSYSIARTGEQFF. The CDR3 nucleotides read TGTGCCAGCAGTTACTCGATTGCACGGACGGGGGAGCAGTTCTTC. V gene TRBV6-5 combines with J gene TRBJ2-1, with D perhaps matching TRBD2 (5 bases). CDR3 length equals 15 residues. With 0 bases removed from V and 10 bases from J, the gap between germline ends came to 16 bases. Looked up from germline, CDR1 is MNHEY and CDR2 is SVGAGI.

V is TRBV28 and J is TRBJ1-5; 7 nucleotides line up with TRBD1. The germline V gene has CDR1 MDHEN and CDR2 SYDVKM. Unmatched junction bases numbered 10, after V lost 7 bases and J lost 7 bases. CDR3 length: 14 residues. CDR3 sequence reads: CASNEQGFDQPQHF. The CDR3 nucleotides are TGTGCCAGCAATGAACAGGGGTTTGACCAGCCCCAGCATTTT. The variable domain in full, with the rest retrieved from reference TRBV28 and TRBJ1-5, is DVKVTQSSRYLVKRTGEKVFLECVQDMDHENMFWYRQDPGLGLRLIYFSYDVKMKEKGDIPEGYSVSREKKERFSLILESASTNQTSMYLCASNEQGFDQPQHFGDGTRLSIL.

In its sample, this clone was seen a few times. The V gene is TRBV2, the J gene TRBJ1-2, with 7 bases fitting TRBD1. CDR3 length equals 15 residues. Losses at the gene ends were 5 bases for V and 2 bases for J; bases not matched to a gene: 8. Per germline, CDR1 SNHLY and CDR2 FYNNEI. The CDR3 protein is CASSIVQGSNYGYTF. The CDR3 DNA reads as TGTGCCAGCAGTATAGTACAGGGGTCCAACTATGGCTACACCTTC.

The CDR3 spells CATSDSGTSGYEQYF. The DNA for the CDR3 is TGTGCCACCAGTGATTCCGGGACTAGCGGCTACGAGCAGTACTTC. The J gene is TRBJ2-7, the V gene TRBV24-1; 11 bases align to TRBD2. The J segment lost 3 bases and the V segment lost 2 bases, leaving 2 bases of the junction unmatched. CDR1 and CDR2 from the germline V gene are KGHDR and SFDVKD. This CDR3 is built from 15 residues.

The V gene is TRBV3-1 (or the pseudogene TRBV3-2), the J gene TRBJ1-6; 7 bases are a match to TRBD1. V lost 2 bases, J lost 6 bases, and 4 bases stayed unmatched. From germline, CDR1 is LGHDT and CDR2 YNNKEL (reference sequence). The CDR3 is 15 residues long. DNA of the CDR3: TGTGCCAGCAGCCAACAGGGGGGCGGTAATTCACCCCTCCACTTT. Protein product: CASSQQGGGNSPLHF.

The chain has TRBV19 and TRBJ1-6, with D unclear. Germline V lookup: CDR1 LNHDA, CDR2 SQIVND (reference sequence). This CDR3 is 15 amino acids long. V dropped 7 bases and J dropped 7 bases, with 17 bases sitting between them. CDR3 DNA: TGTGCCAGTACTTCCCTCGTGGACTCGAATTCACCCCTCCACTTT. This codes for CASTSLVDSNSPLHF.

This clone appeared a single time. The chain has TRBV14 and TRBJ2-1; no definite D call. From germline, CDR1 is SGHDN and CDR2 FVKESK. The V gene lost 1 base and the J gene lost 0 bases, with 13 bases spanning the gap. CDR3 length: 17 residues. The CDR3 nucleotides are TGTGCCAGCAGCCAAGTATCGGCGGCGAGCTCCTACAATGAGCAGTTCTTC. It is translated as CASSQVSAASSYNEQFF.

The chain is built from TRBV7-8 and TRBJ2-7, with 10 bases identical to TRBD2. Losses at the gene ends were 5 bases for V and 5 bases for J; bases not matched to a gene: 12. The CDR3 covers 16 residues. Germline CDR1 is SGHVS and CDR2 is FQNEAQ. DNA for the CDR3: TGTGCCAGCAGCCGTCCGGCTAGCGGGAGTCTACACGAGCAGTACTTC. This sequence encodes CASSRPASGSLHEQYF.

The chain has TRBV3-1 (or the pseudogene TRBV3-2) and TRBJ1-1; TRBD1 might be the D (5 bases). V was trimmed by 4 bases and J by 11 bases, leaving 17 bases between them. This CDR3 has 13 residues. Germline values: CDR1 LGHDT, CDR2 YNNKEL (reference sequence). The CDR3 DNA sequence: TGTGCCAGCAGCCTCCGAATGGCCGGGGGGGCTTTCTTT. Its protein product is CASSLRMAGGAFF.

This clone was detected a few times. The chain uses TRBV7-2 and TRBJ1-5, with D hard to call. The V end was cut by 2 bases, the J end by 4 bases, with 6 bases between. Germline CDR1 is SGHTA and CDR2 is FQGNSA. The length of the CDR3 is 13 residues. The CDR3 DNA sequence: TGTGCCAGCAGCTTACAGCCGAATCAGCCCCAGCATTTT. Translating gives CASSLQPNQPQHF.

The V gene is TRBV21-1, the J gene TRBJ2-1; TRBD1 is the table's D call and was not checked against the DNA. TRBV21-1 is a listed pseudogene. The CDR3 totals 16 residues. The CDR3 region has the DNA TGTGCCAGCAGCAAATCGGAACAGGGGGTCCACAATGAGCAGTTCTTC. It encodes CASSKSEQGVHNEQFF.

The chain is built from TRBV28 and TRBJ2-3; 7 positions match TRBD2. With 10 bases clipped from V and 5 bases from J, the junction kept 15 bases outside the gene matches. This CDR3 region has 15 residues. Per the germline V gene, CDR1 is MDHEN and CDR2 is SYDVKM. CDR3 coding DNA: TGTGCCACAGACACGGGCGGGAGCGGGTTAGATACGCAGTATTTT. Translating gives CATDTGGSGLDTQYF.

This clone was counted a single time. The chain links TRBV19 to TRBJ1-5, with D possibly matching TRBD1 (6 bases). Deletions cut 6 bases from V and 4 bases from J, with 10 bases between. CDR1 and CDR2 (germline): LNHDA, SQIVND (reference sequence). The CDR3 is 13 residues long. This CDR3 reads CASRLDRNQPQHF. The CDR3 DNA sequence: TGTGCCAGTAGACTGGACAGAAATCAGCCCCAGCATTTT.

The J gene is TRBJ1-4, the V gene TRBV24-1; D unresolved. V lost 2 bases and J 0 bases, leaving 6 bases between the germline ends. Germline assignment: CDR1 KGHDR and CDR2 SFDVKD. This CDR3 region has 15 residues. The CDR3 DNA follows: TGTGCCACCAGTGATTCACACGCAACTAATGAAAAACTGTTTTTT. Protein product: CATSDSHATNEKLFF.

This chain uses TRBV11-1 with TRBJ2-2; weak D call: TRBD1 (5 bases). Germline CDR1 reads SGHAT; CDR2 reads FQDESV (reference sequence). CDR3 size: 15 residues. V was pared by 7 bases and J by 1 base, with 13 bases between. CDR3: CASNLGAVNTGELFF. In DNA form, the CDR3 reads TGTGCCAGCAACCTTGGGGCAGTGAACACCGGGGAGCTGTTTTTT. The full variable domain, its missing parts supplied by reference TRBV11-1 and TRBJ2-2, is EAEVAQSPRYKITEKSQAVAFWCDPISGHATLYWYRQILGQGPELLVQFQDESVVDDSQLPKDRFSAERLKGVDSTLKIQPAELGDSAMYLCASNLGAVNTGELFFGEGSRLTVL.

V gene TRBV18 combines with J gene TRBJ2-5; the D gene is possibly TRBD2 (6 bases). The germline CDR1 and CDR2 sequences are KGHSH and LQKENI. V lost 0 bases and J 4 bases, leaving 9 bases between the germline ends. The CDR3 loop spans 14 amino acids. The CDR3 region is CASSPPGLGETQYF. In DNA, the CDR3 is TGTGCCAGCTCACCACCGGGACTTGGAGAGACCCAGTACTTC.